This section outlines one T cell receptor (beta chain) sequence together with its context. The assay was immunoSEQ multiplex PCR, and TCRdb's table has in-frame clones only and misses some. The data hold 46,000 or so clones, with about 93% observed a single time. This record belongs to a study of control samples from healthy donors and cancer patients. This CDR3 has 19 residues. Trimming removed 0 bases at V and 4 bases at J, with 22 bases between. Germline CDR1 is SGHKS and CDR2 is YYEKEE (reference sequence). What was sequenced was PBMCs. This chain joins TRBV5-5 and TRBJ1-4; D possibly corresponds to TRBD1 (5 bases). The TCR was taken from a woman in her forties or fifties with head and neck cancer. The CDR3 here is CASSLVSGGPLRGNEKLFF. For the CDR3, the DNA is TGTGCCAGCAGCTTGGTTAGCGGGGGTCCCCTTCGAGGTAATGAAAAACTGTTTTTT.